This T cell receptor (beta chain) was profiled in a study of T cell changes during pregnancy in multiple sclerosis. This clone has just a few counts. Assay used: immunoSEQ multiplex PCR; TCRdb lists only in-frame clones, some missing. This table holds 45,000 to 60,000 clones, around 92% found once. This CDR3 is built from 13 residues. Deletions cut 4 bases from V and 8 bases from J, with 14 bases between. Germline loops: CDR1 SGHDN, CDR2 FVKESK. The V and J genes are TRBV14 and TRBJ1-2; possibly TRBD1 for D (6 bases). The receptor comes from a female donor in good health, enrolled as a control in a pregnancy study. Sequenced here: peripheral blood, sampled after pregnancy. CDR3 bases: TGTGCCAGCAGCCCAGGGGCCCGGGGCGGCTACACCTTC. Its protein product is CASSPGARGGYTF.